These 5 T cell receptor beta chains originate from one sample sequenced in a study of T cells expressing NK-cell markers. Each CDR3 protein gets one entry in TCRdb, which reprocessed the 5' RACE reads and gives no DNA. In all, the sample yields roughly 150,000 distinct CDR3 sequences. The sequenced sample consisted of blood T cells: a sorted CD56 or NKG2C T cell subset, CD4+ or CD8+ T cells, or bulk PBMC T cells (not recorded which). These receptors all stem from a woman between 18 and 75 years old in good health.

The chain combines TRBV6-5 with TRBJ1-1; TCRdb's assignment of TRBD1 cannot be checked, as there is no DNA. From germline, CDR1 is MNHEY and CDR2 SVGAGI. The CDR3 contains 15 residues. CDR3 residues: CASSNRQGKNTEAFF.

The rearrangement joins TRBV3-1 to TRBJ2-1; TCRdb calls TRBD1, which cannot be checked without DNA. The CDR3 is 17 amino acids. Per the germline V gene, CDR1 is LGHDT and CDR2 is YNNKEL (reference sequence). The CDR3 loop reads CASSQVSGRSSYNEQFF.

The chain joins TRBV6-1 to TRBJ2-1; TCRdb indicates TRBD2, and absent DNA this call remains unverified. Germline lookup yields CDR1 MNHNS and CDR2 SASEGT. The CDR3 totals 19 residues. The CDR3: CASSVLALTGTSVGNEQFF.

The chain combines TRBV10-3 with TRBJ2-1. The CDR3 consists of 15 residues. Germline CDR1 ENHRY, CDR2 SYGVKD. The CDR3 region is CAISFSSGSYNEQFF.

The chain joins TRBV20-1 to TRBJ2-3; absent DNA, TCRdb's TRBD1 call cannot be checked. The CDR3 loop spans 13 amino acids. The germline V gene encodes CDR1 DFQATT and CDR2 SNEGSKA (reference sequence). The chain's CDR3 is CSARMGGENTQYF.